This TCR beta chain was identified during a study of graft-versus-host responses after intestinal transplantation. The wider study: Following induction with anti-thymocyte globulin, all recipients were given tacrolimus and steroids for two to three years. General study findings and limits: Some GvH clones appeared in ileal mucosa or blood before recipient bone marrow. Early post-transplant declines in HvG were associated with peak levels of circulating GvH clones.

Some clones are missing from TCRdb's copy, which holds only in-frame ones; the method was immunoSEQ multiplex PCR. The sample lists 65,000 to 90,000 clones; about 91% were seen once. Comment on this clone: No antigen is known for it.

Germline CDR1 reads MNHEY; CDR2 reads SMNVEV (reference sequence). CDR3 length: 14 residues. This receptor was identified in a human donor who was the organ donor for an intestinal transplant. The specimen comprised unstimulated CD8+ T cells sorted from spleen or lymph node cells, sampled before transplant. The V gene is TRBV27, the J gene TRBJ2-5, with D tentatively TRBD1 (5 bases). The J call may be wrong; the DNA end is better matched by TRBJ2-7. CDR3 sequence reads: CASSSGLAGYEQYF. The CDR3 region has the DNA TGTGCCAGCAGTTCAGGGTTGGCCGGATACGAGCAGTACTTC.